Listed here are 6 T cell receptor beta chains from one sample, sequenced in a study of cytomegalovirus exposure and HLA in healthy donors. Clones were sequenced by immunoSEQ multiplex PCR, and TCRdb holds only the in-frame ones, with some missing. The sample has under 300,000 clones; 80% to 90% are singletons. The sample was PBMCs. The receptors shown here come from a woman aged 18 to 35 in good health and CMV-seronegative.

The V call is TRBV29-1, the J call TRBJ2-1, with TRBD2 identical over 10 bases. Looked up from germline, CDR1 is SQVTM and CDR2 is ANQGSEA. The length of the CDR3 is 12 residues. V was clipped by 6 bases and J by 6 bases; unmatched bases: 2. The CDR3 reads CSVLAGANEQFF. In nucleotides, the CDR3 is TGCAGCGTCCTAGCGGGGGCCAATGAGCAGTTCTTC.

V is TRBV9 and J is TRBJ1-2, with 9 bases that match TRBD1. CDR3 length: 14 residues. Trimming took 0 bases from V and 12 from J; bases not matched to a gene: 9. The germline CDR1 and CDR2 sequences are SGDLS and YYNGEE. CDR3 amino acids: CASSVGGQGAGHTF. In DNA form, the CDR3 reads TGTGCCAGCAGCGTAGGGGGACAGGGAGCCGGCCACACCTTC.

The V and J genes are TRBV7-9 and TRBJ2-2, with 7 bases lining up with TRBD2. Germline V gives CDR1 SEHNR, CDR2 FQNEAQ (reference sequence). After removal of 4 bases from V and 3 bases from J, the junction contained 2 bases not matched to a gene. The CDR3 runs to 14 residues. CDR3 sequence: CASSWGGDTGELFF. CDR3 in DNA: TGTGCCAGCAGCTGGGGGGGAGACACCGGGGAGCTGTTTTTT.

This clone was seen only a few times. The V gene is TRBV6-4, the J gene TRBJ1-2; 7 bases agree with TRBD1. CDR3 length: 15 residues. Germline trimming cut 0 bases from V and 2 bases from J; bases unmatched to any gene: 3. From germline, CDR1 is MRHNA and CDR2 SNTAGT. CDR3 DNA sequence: TGTGCCAGCAGTGACTCGGCACAGGGGAACTATGGCTACACCTTC. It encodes CASSDSAQGNYGYTF.

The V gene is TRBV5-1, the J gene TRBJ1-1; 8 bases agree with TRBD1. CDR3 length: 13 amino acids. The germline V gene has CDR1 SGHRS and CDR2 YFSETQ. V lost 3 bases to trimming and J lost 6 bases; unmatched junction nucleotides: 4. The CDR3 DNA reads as TGCGCCAGCAGCTACACAGGGGGATCTGAAGCTTTCTTT. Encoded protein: CASSYTGGSEAFF.

The CDR3 sequence: CASSLSGGVNTGELFF. CDR3 bases: TGTGCCAGCAGCTTAAGTGGCGGGGTGAACACCGGGGAGCTGTTTTTT. The V gene is TRBV7-9, the J gene TRBJ2-2, with D possibly matching TRBD2 (6 bases). V was clipped by 2 bases and J by 1 base, with 11 bases between them. The germline gives CDR1 SEHNR, CDR2 FQNEAQ (reference sequence). The CDR3 runs to 16 residues.